The 19 T cell receptor beta chains presented below share a single source sample, sequenced in a study of blood T cell repertoires in COVID-19. Produced via immunoSEQ multiplex PCR; TCRdb's table is partial and in-frame only. The sample records about 70,000 clones, roughly nine tenths being singletons. Sequencing was performed on peripheral blood. Source of these receptors: a man aged 45-65 years with active COVID-19.

V is TRBV27 and J is TRBJ1-1; 10 bases fit TRBD1. Germline V lookup: CDR1 MNHEY, CDR2 SMNVEV (reference sequence). The CDR3 runs to 15 residues. With V trimmed by 7 bases and J by 5 bases, 10 bases remained unmatched. CDR3 amino acids: CASKSLGTGETEAFF. CDR3 DNA sequence: TGTGCCAGCAAAAGCCTCGGGACAGGGGAAACTGAAGCTTTCTTT.

The chain combines TRBV30 with TRBJ1-6, with D possibly being TRBD1 (5 bases). The V end was cut by 4 bases, the J end by 7 bases, with 11 bases between. The germline V gene has CDR1 GTSNPN and CDR2 SVGIG (reference sequence). The CDR3 is made up of 13 amino acids. Here the CDR3 DNA reads TGTGCCTGGACCGGGGGGGGGAATTCACCCCTCCACTTT. Its translation is CAWTGGGNSPLHF.

The rearrangement joins TRBV5-3 to TRBJ1-4; 10 nucleotides match TRBD1. TRBV5-3 has ORF status, its function being uncertain. The CDR3 covers 18 residues. V shed 5 bases, J shed 2 bases, and the junction held 12 bases outside the gene matches. The CDR3 nucleotides read TGTGCCAGAAGACTCCGGGACAGGGGAATGGAGACTAATGAAAAACTGTTTTTT. This translates into CARRLRDRGMETNEKLFF.

The chain combines TRBV30 with TRBJ2-7; 14 positions match TRBD2. The CDR3 spans 15 residues. Trimming at V came to 1 base and at J to 5 bases, leaving 4 bases not matched to a gene. Germline lookup yields CDR1 GTSNPN and CDR2 SVGIG (reference sequence). Here the CDR3 DNA reads TGTGCCTGGAGTGGGGGGACTAGCGGGGGTAACGAGCAGTACTTC. Protein: CAWSGGTSGGNEQYF.

The genes are TRBV2 and TRBJ2-1; TRBD2 matches at 8 bases. V shed 0 bases, J shed 8 bases, and the junction held 12 bases outside the gene matches. Germline CDR1 and CDR2: SNHLY and FYNNEI. The CDR3 has 17 residues. In DNA form, the CDR3 reads TGTGCCAGCAGTGAAGCGCCCTGGCGGGGGGCCGGTGATGAGCAGTTCTTC. Its protein is CASSEAPWRGAGDEQFF.

The chain is built from TRBV5-6 and TRBJ2-3, with TRBD2 identical over 7 bases. The junction had 7 bases not matched to a gene; V was cut back by 4 bases and J by 5 bases. The CDR3 has 14 amino acids. Germline CDR1 and CDR2: SGHDT and YYEEEE. The DNA for the CDR3 is TGTGCCAGCAGCCAGGGAGGGAGAGGAGATACGCAGTATTTT. The encoded protein is CASSQGGRGDTQYF.

The V gene is TRBV9, the J gene TRBJ2-1, with 12 bases matching TRBD2. The CDR3 consists of 15 residues. V shed 5 bases, J shed 4 bases, and the junction held 4 bases outside the gene matches. CDR1 is SGDLS, CDR2 YYNGEE, per germline. CDR3 in DNA: TGTGCCAGCAGTAGACTAGCGGGGGCGTACAATGAGCAGTTCTTC. Its protein is CASSRLAGAYNEQFF. The full variable domain, rest sourced from reference TRBV9 and TRBJ2-1, is DSGVTQTPKHLITATGQRVTLRCSPRSGDLSVYWYQQSLDQGLQFLIQYYNGEERAKGNILERFSAQQFPDLHSELNLSSLELGDSALYFCASSRLAGAYNEQFFGPGTRLTVL.

The chain links TRBV6-5 to TRBJ2-2, with D possibly TRBD1 on 7 matching bases. Germline V lookup: CDR1 MNHEY, CDR2 SVGAGI. V was trimmed by 7 bases and J by 5 bases, leaving 14 bases between them. The CDR3 is made up of 14 amino acids. Here the CDR3 reads CASTMTGTTGELFF. CDR3 in DNA: TGTGCCAGCACTATGACAGGGACTACCGGGGAGCTGTTTTTT.

The rearrangement links TRBV2 to TRBJ2-3, with TRBD2 as a possible D gene (7 bases). Deletions cut 0 bases from V and 3 bases from J, with 25 bases between. Per germline, CDR1 SNHLY and CDR2 FYNNEI. The CDR3 runs to 20 residues. CDR3 coding DNA: TGTGCCAGCAGTGAAGCGCTTCCAGGGGTGTGGGGGGGCCGGACAGATACGCAGTATTTT. It codes for CASSEALPGVWGGRTDTQYF.

The chain couples TRBV7-2 to TRBJ2-3; maybe TRBD1 (6 bases). This CDR3 has 14 amino acids. Germline assignment: CDR1 SGHTA and CDR2 FQGNSA. V lost 4 bases and J 4 bases, leaving 12 bases between the germline ends. The DNA of the CDR3 is TGTGCCAGCAGCTCCAACAGGGTGGCAGATACGCAGTATTTT. It translates to CASSSNRVADTQYF.

This clone was seen just once. The J gene is TRBJ2-7, the V gene TRBV19; 10 bases map to TRBD1. Germline V lookup: CDR1 LNHDA, CDR2 SQIVND (reference sequence). V lost 4 bases and J lost 3; bases outside the gene matches: 6. The CDR3 is 15 amino acids. The CDR3 nucleotides read TGTGCCAGTAGTAACCGACAGGGGGCGGACTACGAGCAGTACTTC. This encodes CASSNRQGADYEQYF.

J is TRBJ1-3 and V is TRBV9; TRBD1 is a possible D gene (5 bases). The CDR3 runs to 15 residues. CDR1 SGDLS and CDR2 YYNGEE come from the germline V gene. Trimming cost V 0 bases and J 2 bases, with 9 bases left between them. The DNA of the CDR3 is TGTGCCAGCAGCGTAGCGGCGGGGGCTGGAAACACCATATATTTT. As protein: CASSVAAGAGNTIYF.

This clone was recorded once. The chain joins TRBV5-1 to TRBJ2-1, with TRBD2 matching 8 bases. Trimming at V came to 0 bases and at J to 2 bases, leaving 1 base not matched to a gene. Germline CDR1 reads SGHRS; CDR2 reads YFSETQ. The CDR3 length is 15 residues. The CDR3 sequence: CASSLGSGAYNEQFF. In nucleotides, the CDR3 is TGCGCCAGCAGCTTGGGTAGCGGGGCCTACAATGAGCAGTTCTTC.

This sequence joins TRBV6-6 and TRBJ2-7, with 7 positions matching TRBD1. Trimming cost V 10 bases and J 5 bases; bases outside gene matches: 8. CDR3 size: 12 residues. CDR1 and CDR2 from the germline V gene are MNHNY and SVGAGI (reference sequence). CDR3 bases: TGTGCCACCTCGACAGGGTTTGACGAGCAGTACTTC. Amino acid sequence: CATSTGFDEQYF.

The V call is TRBV2, the J call TRBJ2-1; 8 bases match TRBD1. J was trimmed by 10 bases and V by 4 bases; bases with no gene match: 6. Per germline, CDR1 SNHLY and CDR2 FYNNEI. There are 13 residues in the CDR3. In nucleotides, the CDR3 is TGTGCCAGCAGTGGTGACAGGGGCGGCGAGCAGTTCTTC. Amino acids: CASSGDRGGEQFF.

CDR3 in DNA: TGTGCCAGCTCACCACCCCTAGGTACGCCGAGCTCCTACAATGAGCAGTTCTTC. Its protein is CASSPPLGTPSSYNEQFF. This sequence joins TRBV18 and TRBJ2-1; unclear D gene. CDR1 is KGHSH and CDR2 is LQKENI in the germline V gene. V gave up 0 bases and J gave up 0 bases, with 15 bases separating them. This CDR3 is built from 18 residues.

The chain has TRBV6-6 and TRBJ2-1; 9 bases agree with TRBD1. The CDR3 extends over 12 amino acids. J lost 9 bases, V lost 6 bases, and 3 bases had no gene match. The germline CDR1 and CDR2 sequences are MNHNY and SVGAGI (reference sequence). DNA for the CDR3: TGTGCCAGCAGACAGGGGGCAGGTGAGCAGTTCTTC. Protein: CASRQGAGEQFF.

The sample holds a few counts of this clone. Different DNA sequences within this sample yield the same CDR3. CDR3 nucleotide sequence: TGTGCCAGCAGCTTAGGGGGGACAGGGTTCACTGAAGCTTTCTTT. This codes for CASSLGGTGFTEAFF. This chain links TRBV7-9 with TRBJ1-1; TRBD1 matches 9 bases. The CDR3 has 15 residues. Germline V gives CDR1 SEHNR, CDR2 FQNEAQ (reference sequence). J gave up 4 bases and V 1 base, and 4 bases lay outside the gene matches.

The J gene is TRBJ1-1, the V gene TRBV3-1 (or the pseudogene TRBV3-2), with D unresolved. V was cut by 0 bases and J by 4 bases, with 15 bases left in between. The germline V gene has CDR1 LGHDT and CDR2 YNNKEL (reference sequence). The CDR3 length is 16 residues. CDR3 protein: CASSQDPPGSGTEAFF. In DNA form, the CDR3 reads TGTGCCAGCAGCCAAGATCCCCCGGGATCGGGCACTGAAGCTTTCTTT.